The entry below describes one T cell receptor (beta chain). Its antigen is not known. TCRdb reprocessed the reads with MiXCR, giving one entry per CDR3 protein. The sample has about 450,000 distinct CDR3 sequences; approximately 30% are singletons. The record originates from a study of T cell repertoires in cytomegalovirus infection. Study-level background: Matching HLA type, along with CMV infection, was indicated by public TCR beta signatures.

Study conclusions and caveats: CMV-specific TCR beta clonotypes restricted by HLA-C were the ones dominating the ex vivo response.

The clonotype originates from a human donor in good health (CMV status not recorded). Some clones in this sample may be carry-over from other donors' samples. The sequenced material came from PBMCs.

The CDR3 DNA sequence: TGTGCCAGCAGCCCCGGGACACACAGTGAAGCTTTCTTT. It codes for CASSPGTHSEAFF. The V and J genes are TRBV6-5 and TRBJ1-1; a possible D gene is TRBD1 (6 bases). V lost 6 bases to trimming and J lost 7 bases, with 15 bases between them. The V gene's germline CDR1 is MNHEY and CDR2 SVGAGI. The CDR3 runs 13 residues.